This entry lists 16 T cell receptor beta chains sequenced from one sample in a study of response to subunit inactivated influenza vaccine. From the RT-PCR reads, TCRdb called clonotypes with MiXCR, one entry per CDR3 protein. This sample has 490,000 or so distinct CDR3 sequences, with roughly 8.2% found just once. This specimen was PBMCs from blood, taken roughly 24 months after vaccination. Receptors originate from a man aged 45 to 75 who received an inactivated influenza vaccine.

There are a few counts of this clonotype. V gene TRBV5-1 combines with J gene TRBJ2-7, with 8 bases fitting TRBD1. Germline CDR1 is SGHRS and CDR2 is YFSETQ. After removal of 2 bases from V and 1 base from J, the junction contained 5 bases not matched to a gene. The CDR3 runs to 15 residues. CDR3 residues: CASSLTGGRSYEQYF. For the CDR3, the DNA is TGCGCCAGCAGCTTAACAGGGGGTCGGTCCTACGAGCAGTACTTC.

This chain joins TRBV29-1 and TRBJ1-1, with D hard to call. Germline CDR1 is SQVTM and CDR2 is ANQGSEA. Trimming stripped 4 bases from V and 1 base from J, with 13 bases between. The CDR3 totals 14 residues. This CDR3 reads CSVAGMQRNTEAFF. The CDR3 DNA is TGCAGCGTTGCGGGAATGCAAAGGAACACTGAAGCTTTCTTT.

This clonotype was seen a handful of times. V usage is TRBV20-1 and J usage is TRBJ2-7; maybe TRBD1 (6 bases). Germline loops: CDR1 DFQATT, CDR2 SNEGSKA (reference sequence). The CDR3 length is 15 residues. The V and J ends lost 5 bases and 3 bases respectively, with 20 bases between them. The DNA of the CDR3 is TGCAGTGCTTACCCACCTAGGGGGACATACTACGAGCAGTACTTC. Its translation: CSAYPPRGTYYEQYF.

This clonotype was seen ten or more times. The chain has TRBV7-9 and TRBJ2-1, with D possibly being TRBD1 or TRBD2 (5 bases each). The germline CDR1 and CDR2 sequences are SEHNR and FQNEAQ (reference sequence). The CDR3 sequence is 15 residues long. Trimming shortened V by 3 bases and J by 8 bases, and 17 bases separated the two germline ends. This CDR3 reads CASSFSGPTTYEQFF. CDR3 nucleotides: TGTGCCAGCAGCTTCTCGGGACCGACAACGTATGAGCAGTTCTTC.

This clonotype was detected only a few times. The V call is TRBV20-1, the J call TRBJ2-1; a weak D match, TRBD2 (6 bases). CDR1 DFQATT and CDR2 SNEGSKA come from the germline V gene (reference sequence). Trimming stripped 1 base from V and 2 bases from J, with 12 bases between. The CDR3 has 15 amino acids. The CDR3 reads CSARGSGAAYNEQFF. The CDR3 bases are TGCAGTGCTAGAGGCTCGGGAGCAGCCTACAATGAGCAGTTCTTC.

The rearrangement links TRBV20-1 to TRBJ2-5; TRBD2 matches at 13 bases. The CDR3 length is 15 residues. The germline V gene has CDR1 DFQATT and CDR2 SNEGSKA (reference sequence). V lost 6 bases to trimming and J lost 1 base; unmatched junction nucleotides: 5. The CDR3, as DNA: TGCAGTGCAGCCGGGACTAGCGGGGTCCAAGAGACCCAGTACTTC. It translates to CSAAGTSGVQETQYF.

This clonotype was detected only a few times. The chain employs TRBV20-1 and TRBJ1-5; tentative D call: TRBD1 (5 bases). This CDR3 is 14 amino acids long. Per the germline V gene, CDR1 is DFQATT and CDR2 is SNEGSKA (reference sequence). V was trimmed by 5 bases and J by 2 bases, leaving 13 bases between them. The DNA for the CDR3 is TGCAGTGCTCTCTCCGGGACCGGCAATCAGCCCCAGCATTTT. It translates to CSALSGTGNQPQHF.

Details on this clonotype: A much more abundant neighbour one base away suggests this may be a read error. The chain has TRBV10-3 and TRBJ2-1; a possible D gene is TRBD2 (5 bases). Germline CDR1 reads ENHRY; CDR2 reads SYGVKD. The CDR3 sequence is 14 residues long. The CDR3 protein is CAFSSAGVHNEQFF. CDR3 coding DNA: TGTGCCTTCAGTTCGGCGGGCGTACACAATGAGCAGTTCTTC.

This chain joins TRBV6-2 or TRBV6-3 and TRBJ1-1; D is uncertain. Germline V gives CDR1 MNHEY, CDR2 SVGEGT. Trimming shortened V by 3 bases and J by 4 bases, and 9 bases separated the two germline ends. This CDR3 is 13 amino acids long. This chain's CDR3 is CASSYGRATEAFF. The CDR3 DNA reads as TGTGCCAGCAGTTATGGCCGGGCCACTGAAGCTTTCTTT.

This clonotype was seen repeatedly, ten times or more. This rearrangement joins TRBV4-3 to TRBJ2-3; possible D gene TRBD1, 6 bases. V lost 1 base and J lost 4, with 15 bases in between. Germline V gene data show CDR1 as LGHNA and CDR2 as YSLEER. This CDR3 contains 16 residues. The CDR3 spells CASSQGGLVGPDTQYF. DNA for the CDR3: TGCGCCAGCAGCCAAGGGGGGCTAGTTGGACCAGATACGCAGTATTTT.

The rearrangement joins TRBV28 to TRBJ2-7, with 12 bases that match TRBD2. Germline CDR1 and CDR2: MDHEN and SYDVKM. Losses at the gene ends were 3 bases for V and 0 bases for J; bases not matched to a gene: 6. The CDR3 is 17 amino acids. The CDR3: CASSFELAGGNSYEQYF. CDR3 bases: TGTGCCAGCAGTTTTGAACTAGCGGGAGGAAACTCCTACGAGCAGTACTTC. The full variable domain, in which reference TRBV28 and TRBJ2-7 provide the parts outside the CDR3, is DVKVTQSSRYLVKRTGEKVFLECVQDMDHENMFWYRQDPGLGLRLIYFSYDVKMKEKGDIPEGYSVSREKKERFSLILESASTNQTSMYLCASSFELAGGNSYEQYFGPGTRLTVT.

This clonotype has more than one count but fewer than ten. The genes are TRBV5-1 and TRBJ1-1; D is uncertain. Germline V gives CDR1 SGHRS, CDR2 YFSETQ. The CDR3 is made up of 14 amino acids. Trimming took off 0 bases at V and 1 base at J, with 7 bases between the two ends. CDR3 nucleotides: TGCGCCAGCAGCTTGGACGGCTCGAACACTGAAGCTTTCTTT. Translated: CASSLDGSNTEAFF.

The chain recombines TRBV20-1 with TRBJ2-3, with TRBD2 matching over 13 bases. Trimming took 7 bases from V and 7 from J; bases not matched to a gene: 14. The CDR3 extends over 16 amino acids. The germline V gene encodes CDR1 DFQATT and CDR2 SNEGSKA (reference sequence). The CDR3 spells CSVTQPRTSGSHTQYF. The CDR3 bases are TGCAGTGTAACCCAGCCCAGGACTAGCGGGAGTCATACGCAGTATTTT.

This clonotype has only a few counts. The chain links TRBV6-1 to TRBJ1-5; TRBD1 matches at 10 bases. Germline V CDR1 and CDR2: MNHNS, SASEGT. The V gene end was trimmed by 6 bases and the J gene end by 4 bases; junction bases not matched to a gene: 9. This CDR3 comprises 16 residues. CDR3 residues: CASRPSPGQGNQPQHF. Here the CDR3 DNA reads TGTGCCAGCAGACCCTCACCGGGACAGGGGAATCAGCCCCAGCATTTT.

This clonotype was counted many times. DNA of the CDR3: TGCAGTGCCGGGTCTGCGGGAGGTGGAGAGACCCAGTACTTC. This sequence encodes CSAGSAGGGETQYF. The V and J genes are TRBV20-1 and TRBJ2-5; 8 positions agree with TRBD2. The trim removed 6 bases at V and 4 bases at J, leaving 10 bases unmatched. CDR1 and CDR2 (germline): DFQATT, SNEGSKA (reference sequence). The CDR3 loop spans 14 amino acids.

The table lists this clonotype with a few counts. J is TRBJ2-3 and V is TRBV4-3; 8 bases are a match to TRBD2. This CDR3 comprises 16 residues. The germline V gene encodes CDR1 LGHNA and CDR2 YSLEER. V shed 3 bases and J 1 base; nucleotides not matched to a gene: 6. The CDR3 region has the DNA TGCGCCAGCAGCCACCTCAGCGGGAGCGGCACAGATACGCAGTATTTT. Its translation: CASSHLSGSGTDTQYF.